These 22 T cell receptor beta chains were all obtained from the same sample, sequenced in a study of shared clonotypes between healthy human individuals. Produced via immunoSEQ multiplex PCR; TCRdb's table is partial and in-frame only. The sample lists about 2 million clones, approximately 94% seen once, with approximately 1.2% in the top ten. CD45RO-negative cells were positively selected for CCR7, leaving out terminally differentiated effector memory CD45RA+ cells. Sequenced: naive CD8+ T cells sorted from blood. The source of these receptors is a man aged 18 to 35 in good health.

The chain employs TRBV2 and TRBJ1-2; D may be TRBD1 (6 bases). Germline V gene sequence: CDR1 SNHLY, CDR2 FYNNEI. This CDR3 contains 13 residues. V was shortened by 7 bases and J by 6 bases, with 15 bases between the two germline ends. The CDR3 nucleotides are TGTGCCAGCACCCTTAGGGACATTGATGGCTACACCTTC. This sequence encodes CASTLRDIDGYTF.

DNA for the CDR3: TGCGCCAGCAGCCAAGACAGCTTTAACTACGAGCAGTACTTC. Translation gives CASSQDSFNYEQYF. The rearrangement joins TRBV4-1 to TRBJ2-7; D gene uncertain. This CDR3 is built from 14 residues. The V gene's germline CDR1 is MGHRA and CDR2 YSYEKL. With 0 bases removed from V and 3 bases from J, the gap between germline ends came to 9 bases.

This clone has more than one count but fewer than ten. J is TRBJ2-2 and V is TRBV27, with D hard to call. Germline values: CDR1 MNHEY, CDR2 SMNVEV (reference sequence). V gave up 2 bases and J gave up 3 bases, with 4 bases separating them. This CDR3 spans 13 amino acids. The CDR3 is CASSLRDTGELFF. DNA for the CDR3: TGTGCCAGCAGTTTACGGGACACCGGGGAGCTGTTTTTT.

A remark on this clone: Sequence at one end of the junction differs from germline and may be a read error. Other DNA sequences in the sample encode the same CDR3. The chain links TRBV19 to TRBJ2-7; 13 bases are a match to TRBD2. This CDR3 spans 15 amino acids. Germline CDR1 LNHDA, CDR2 SQIVND (reference sequence). CDR3 loop: CASSIGLAGAYEQYF. CDR3 coding DNA: TGTGCCAGTAGCATAGGACTAGCGGGAGCCTACGAGCAGTACTTC. The full variable domain, completed using reference TRBV19 and TRBJ2-7, is DGGITQSPKYLFRKEGQNVTLSCEQNLNHDAMYWYRQDPGQGLRLIYYSQIVNDFQKGDIAEGYSVSREKKESFPLTVTSAQKNPTAFYLCASSIGLAGAYEQYFGPGTRLTVT.

CDR3 region: CASSSGGTGVVYGYTF. The CDR3 DNA reads TGTGCCAGCAGCTCCGGAGGGACAGGGGTGGTCTATGGCTACACCTTC. The rearrangement links TRBV5-6 to TRBJ1-2; 10 bases agree with TRBD1. This CDR3 contains 16 residues. Germline-derived CDR1 and CDR2 are SGHDT and YYEEEE. Trimming cost V 3 bases and J 4 bases; bases outside gene matches: 9.

This chain connects TRBV29-1 to TRBJ1-2, with D perhaps matching TRBD1 (6 bases). The CDR3 length is 13 residues. CDR1 SQVTM and CDR2 ANQGSEA come from the germline V gene. Trimming shortened V by 4 bases and J by 2 bases, and 11 bases separated the two germline ends. This CDR3 reads CSVGQVLNYGYTF. DNA for the CDR3: TGCAGCGTTGGACAGGTTCTCAACTATGGCTACACCTTC.

The chain couples TRBV9 to TRBJ2-7, with 10 bases fitting TRBD2. The CDR3 totals 14 residues. V shed 5 bases and J 5 bases; nucleotides not matched to a gene: 7. Germline CDR1 reads SGDLS; CDR2 reads YYNGEE. CDR3 coding DNA: TGTGCCAGCAGTTTAAGCGGGAGGGAAAACGAGCAGTACTTC. It is translated as CASSLSGRENEQYF.

This chain uses TRBV5-1 with TRBJ1-1; D is unclear. V shed 2 bases and J shed 7 bases, with 15 bases lying between them. The CDR3 totals 14 residues. Germline lookup yields CDR1 SGHRS and CDR2 YFSETQ. The CDR3, as DNA: TGCGCCAGCAGCTTTGACGGGAGTGGGCTTGAAGCTTTCTTT. Translated: CASSFDGSGLEAFF.

The V and J genes are TRBV13 and TRBJ2-7; 11 nucleotides match TRBD2. V lost 4 bases, J lost 2 bases, and 7 bases stayed unmatched. Germline loops: CDR1 PRHDT, CDR2 FYEKMQ (reference sequence). The CDR3 extends over 16 amino acids. DNA for the CDR3: TGTGCCAGCAGCTCGGTGACTAGCGGGGAACCCTACGAGCAGTACTTC. Translating it yields CASSSVTSGEPYEQYF.

CDR3 sequence reads: CASRPLDSQETQYF. The DNA of the CDR3 is TGTGCCAGCAGGCCCTTGGACAGCCAAGAGACCCAGTACTTC. The gene calls are TRBV27 and TRBJ2-5; D perhaps matches TRBD1 (6 bases). Trimming cost V 6 bases and J 1 base, with 12 bases left between them. There are 14 residues in the CDR3. CDR1 is MNHEY, CDR2 SMNVEV, per germline (reference sequence).

The chain links TRBV19 to TRBJ1-2; D might be TRBD1 (5 bases). CDR1 is LNHDA and CDR2 is SQIVND in the germline V gene (reference sequence). The ends were cut back, 5 bases at V and 5 bases at J, with 9 bases in the middle. The CDR3 extends over 12 amino acids. Here the CDR3 reads CASSPGGYGYTF. In nucleotides, the CDR3 is TGTGCCAGTAGTCCGGGGGGATATGGCTACACCTTC.

This chain joins TRBV4-1 and TRBJ2-3; D gene unclear. This CDR3 is 16 amino acids long. Trimming pared 0 bases from V and 0 bases from J, leaving 10 bases between. Germline CDR1 MGHRA, CDR2 YSYEKL. The CDR3 spells CASSQDPDGSTDTQYF. In nucleotides, the CDR3 is TGCGCCAGCAGCCAAGATCCCGACGGGAGCACAGATACGCAGTATTTT.

The chain employs TRBV6-5 and TRBJ2-3, with 10 bases identical to TRBD2. Germline V gene data show CDR1 as MNHEY and CDR2 as SVGAGI. V lost 11 bases, J lost 3 bases, and 11 bases stayed unmatched. The CDR3 runs 15 residues. The CDR3 region has the DNA TGTGCCGCCCCGCCCCAAGCGGGGGGGACAGATACGCAGTATTTT. Protein: CAAPPQAGGTDTQYF.

The V and J genes are TRBV13 and TRBJ2-3; 10 nucleotides match TRBD2. V shed 4 bases and J 2 bases; nucleotides not matched to a gene: 15. Looked up from germline, CDR1 is PRHDT and CDR2 is FYEKMQ (reference sequence). The CDR3 extends over 19 amino acids. CDR3: CASSSGTQETSGITDTQYF. CDR3 coding DNA: TGTGCCAGCAGCTCCGGCACCCAAGAAACTAGCGGGATCACAGATACGCAGTATTTT.

This sequence joins TRBV11-2 and TRBJ2-7; D is ambiguous. CDR1 SGHAT and CDR2 FQNNGV come from the germline V gene. V was shortened by 4 bases and J by 5 bases, with 9 bases between the two germline ends. The CDR3 contains 12 residues. The CDR3 protein is CASSWSRDEQYF. Here the CDR3 DNA reads TGTGCCAGCAGCTGGTCTAGGGACGAGCAGTACTTC.

The rearrangement uses TRBV7-9 and TRBJ1-2; the D is unclear. The CDR3 loop spans 15 amino acids. The germline V gene has CDR1 SEHNR and CDR2 FQNEAQ (reference sequence). Trimming removed 2 bases from V and 4 bases from J, with 14 bases in between. The CDR3: CASSLSWQDSYGYTF. For the CDR3, the DNA is TGTGCCAGCAGCTTATCCTGGCAGGACTCCTATGGCTACACCTTC.

This clone appeared a single time. The same CDR3 can be traced to other DNA sequences in this sample. The CDR3 reads CASSQAQNTEAFF. CDR3 in DNA: TGCGCCAGCAGCCAAGCACAGAACACTGAAGCTTTCTTT. The chain recombines TRBV4-1 with TRBJ1-1, with D hard to call. Germline CDR1 MGHRA, CDR2 YSYEKL. V was pared by 1 base and J by 1 base, with 4 bases between. The CDR3 has 13 amino acids.

V usage is TRBV28 and J usage is TRBJ1-4; D unclear. CDR3 size: 11 residues. CDR1 MDHEN and CDR2 SYDVKM come from the germline V gene. V gave up 6 bases and J gave up 5 bases, with 4 bases separating them. The CDR3 coding sequence is TGTGCCAGCAGAGAGAATGAAAAACTGTTTTTT. Protein sequence: CASRENEKLFF.

Details on this clone: Mismatch with germline at one junction end may stem from a read error. The gene calls are TRBV27 and TRBJ2-7, with TRBD1 matching over 8 bases. The CDR3 totals 14 residues. CDR1 and CDR2 (germline): MNHEY, SMNVEV (reference sequence). CDR3 DNA: TGTGCCAGTAGTTTAAATACAGGGGGGTACGAGCAGTACTTC. Amino acid sequence: CASSLNTGGYEQYF.

A single count supports this clone. The chain carries TRBV5-6 and TRBJ2-1; 7 bases match TRBD1. The CDR3 covers 17 residues. With 3 bases clipped from V and 5 bases from J, the junction kept 14 bases outside the gene matches. Germline CDR1 reads SGHDT; CDR2 reads YYEEEE. The CDR3 DNA sequence: TGTGCCAGCAGCTGCTTAAGAGGGCAGGGGGTGGACAATGAGCAGTTCTTC. Translated: CASSCLRGQGVDNEQFF.

The CDR3: CASSLRRGPYNEQFF. In nucleotides, the CDR3 is TGTGCCAGCAGTTTAAGGCGGGGGCCCTACAATGAGCAGTTCTTC. The chain couples TRBV27 to TRBJ2-1; the D gene is possibly TRBD2 (7 bases). The CDR3 is made up of 15 amino acids. The germline V and J ends were trimmed by 2 bases and 2 bases, with 10 bases remaining between them. Germline-derived CDR1 and CDR2 are MNHEY and SMNVEV (reference sequence).

This clone has only one observation. The chain employs TRBV6-5 and TRBJ1-1, with a weak D call TRBD1 (5 bases). This CDR3 comprises 15 residues. V gave up 2 bases and J gave up 7 bases, with 17 bases separating them. The germline V gene encodes CDR1 MNHEY and CDR2 SVGAGI. The CDR3 loop reads CASSYMGPTVGEAFF. The CDR3 nucleotides read TGTGCCAGCAGTTACATGGGACCCACGGTGGGTGAAGCTTTCTTT.